This T cell receptor beta chain was sequenced in a study of identical twins' blood T cells. With V trimmed by 3 bases and J by 1 base, 8 bases remained unmatched. The V gene's germline CDR1 is DFQATT and CDR2 SNEGSKA (reference sequence). The CDR3 consists of 15 residues. Sample barcodes were added at both library ends during cDNA synthesis. Original processing notes: Each library had roughly 2 to 4 million CDR3 reads and about 85,000 to nearly 500,000 clonotypes. TCRdb re-derived calls from the 5' RACE reads in MiXCR, one entry per CDR3 protein. The V and J calls here are based on TCRdb, not the publication. The table has fewer than 450,000 distinct CDR3 sequences, under 30% seen once.

The receptor was derived from a woman aged 18-49 years in good health. The material sequenced was PBMCs. V and J are TRBV20-1 and TRBJ1-1; TRBD1 matches at 7 bases. The CDR3 is CSARRQGRGNTEAFF. For the CDR3, the DNA is TGCAGTGCTAGGAGACAGGGACGTGGGAACACTGAAGCTTTCTTT.